The following is a TCR beta chain sequence with its context. The clone's antigen remains unknown. No base quality information exists; no much larger clone differs at one position. V is clipped by 3 bases and J by 7 bases, and the sequence between their germline boundaries is 24 bases long. CDR1 KGHSH and CDR2 LQKENI are derived from the germline V gene. The CDR3 sequence holds 17 residues, the cysteine and phenylalanine included. The CDR3 DNA has 51 bases and is translated from base 1. This specimen comes from a study of T cell responses to AZD1222 COVID-19 vaccine (dated by TCRdb to the early 2020s). For the study in its entirety: A total of 233 trial participants underwent TCR sequencing, of whom nearly 210 had received two doses of AZD1222 and some 25 had received two doses of the MenACWY control vaccine. Enrollment into the trials was organized by age into subgroups of 18-55, 56-69 and 70-plus years, and those subgroups contained roughly 160, 29 and 62 TCR-sequenced participants, respectively. Paper-wide results and their limitations: Conclusions about previously exposed vaccinees are limited, since just 6 or 7 AZD1222 recipients were seropositive for SARS-CoV-2 at baseline. Most participants were white British and females outnumbered males, and the authors suggested that clonal diversity may have been underestimated. Because no samples from the day 14 peak response were available, repertoires could be characterized only after the peak T cell response. Reportedly, almost half of the unique spike-specific TCRs recognized epitopes lying outside the regions that are mutated in the B.1.351 and B.1.1.7 variants. The 56-69-year group was small, and its depth increase did not reach significance, likely because of low power. The vaccine-associated CD4 TCRs covered the entire spike protein, and the dominant responses fell in regions 160-218 and 743-854. After two AZD1222 doses, both the breadth and the depth of spike-specific TCRs were significantly higher than at day 0 and than in MenACWY recipients.

In the paper's terms, the time point label means: about 28 days (+/-7) after the second vaccine dose. AZD1222 recipients whose second dose came at about 4 weeks and those whose second dose came at about 12 weeks were combined into one group, since spike-specific TCR depth and breadth did not differ between the two schedules. Vaccinee samples were obtained from the UK trials COV001 and COV002, which included a single-blind randomized controlled phase 2/3 trial of AZD1222 (ChAdOx1 nCoV-19) in healthy adults. For TCRbeta chain sequencing, PBMC samples were collected from trial participants at day 0 and at day 28 after the second dose. The CDR3 regions of human TCRbeta chains were analyzed by immunosequencing. The paper's data handling went like this. Repertoire TCRs were checked for matches against a reference library of SARS-CoV-2-specific TCRs that had been generated using the MIRA antigen-specificity platform. Breadth was defined as the fraction of unique TCRs that were SARS-CoV-2-associated. Depth was defined as the fraction of total T cells that were SARS-CoV-2-associated. Using the MIRA data, every spike-specific TCR was mapped to the spike region that the TCR reacted to and assigned to either a CD4 or a CD8 class. Log10-transformed breadth and depth values were compared by one-way ANOVA with Sidak's multiple comparisons tests. Entries here come from immuneACCESS through TCRdb and include only in-frame sequences with V and J called. Some clones fail to appear in such tables; in the studies checked, an unresolved V gene covers under half of the shortfall, and the cause of the remainder is unknown. V and J calls and clone size are copied from that table; D and trimming were computed from the DNA. The sample data list 150,000 to 200,000 clones, and 90% to 95% of these were observed just once. The ten biggest clones cover about 1.1% of the sample.

Sequenced here: peripheral blood, sampled 28 days after the second AZD1222 dose. The origin of this receptor is an adult who received the AZD1222 COVID-19 vaccine. The chain uses TRBV18 and TRBJ1-1; 5 matching bases give a weak D call of TRBD1. The bases are TGTGCCAGCTCACCCAACTCACCACTGACGGGACCTGATGAAGCTTTCTTT. This translates into CASSPNSPLTGPDEAFF. Reference TRBV18 and TRBJ1-1 genes cover what lies past the CDR3, so the full variable domain is NAGVMQNPRHLVRRRGQEARLRCSPMKGHSHVYWYRQLPEEGLKFMVYLQKENIIDESGMPKERFSAEFPKEGPSILRIQQVVRGDSAAYFCASSPNSPLTGPDEAFFGQGTRLTVV.